A selection of T cell receptor beta chains follows, all from one sample in a study of blood T cell repertoires in COVID-19. The method was immunoSEQ multiplex PCR; TCRdb's version includes in-frame clones alone and lacks a portion of them. The table has 250,000 to 300,000 clones, 87% seen once. Sequenced sample: peripheral blood. These receptors originate from a woman in her fifties or sixties who had recovered from COVID-19. Both conserved end residues are part of each CDR3. D genes are given only for firm matches. Only part of the rows carry a size: once, few, many, or a class if the clone is expanded.

CSVDFPRGTDTQYF	TGCAGCGTTGATTTTCCGCGGGGCACAGATACGCAGTATTTT	once	TRBJ2-3	TRBV29-1	-
CASSSLMATGELFF	TGTGCCAGCAGCTCCCTGATGGCCACCGGGGAGCTGTTTTTT	-	TRBJ2-2	TRBV7-9	-
CASKQGASYEQYF	TGTGCCAGTAAACAGGGGGCATCTTACGAGCAGTACTTC	-	TRBJ2-7	TRBV19	TRBD1
CASSYLSGGNQPQHF	TGTGCCAGCAGTTACTTATCAGGGGGCAATCAGCCCCAGCATTTT	-	TRBJ1-5	TRBV6-2/TRBV6-3	-
CASRTTGSGEQYF	TGTGCCAGCCGAACGACAGGATCGGGTGAGCAGTACTTC	-	TRBJ2-7	TRBV6-5	-
CATSRGLQGRQETQYF	TGTGCCACCAGCAGAGGGCTTCAGGGCCGACAAGAGACCCAGTACTTC	-	TRBJ2-5	TRBV15	-
CASTRDRGGGYTF	TGTGCCAGCACCCGAGACAGGGGTGGTGGCTACACCTTC	-	TRBJ1-2	TRBV7-8	TRBD1
CASTRSQGRLEYGYTF	TGTGCCAGTACCCGGTCCCAGGGGCGCTTGGAATATGGCTACACCTTC	-	TRBJ1-2	TRBV19	-
CASSSRLFNYGYTF	TGTGCCAGCAGTTCACGACTCTTCAACTATGGCTACACCTTC	-	TRBJ1-2	TRBV6-2/TRBV6-3	-
CASSLEGWGTEAFF	TGCGCCAGCAGCTTGGAGGGGTGGGGCACTGAAGCTTTCTTT	-	TRBJ1-1	TRBV5-1	-
CASSAASVHSYNEQFF	TGTGCCAGCAGCGCGGCTAGCGTACACTCCTACAATGAGCAGTTCTTC	-	TRBJ2-1	TRBV7-2	-
CASSPTGGNRETQYF	TGTGCCAGTAGCCCCACGGGGGGTAACCGGGAGACCCAGTACTTC	-	TRBJ2-5	TRBV19	TRBD2
CASSFGGPSYEQYF	TGTGCCAGCAGTTTCGGGGGTCCCTCCTACGAGCAGTACTTC	once	TRBJ2-7	TRBV28	-
CASRPTGYEQYF	TGTGCCAGCAGGCCTACAGGATACGAGCAGTACTTC	-	TRBJ2-7	TRBV6-6	-
CASSKGPSGVYEQYF	TGTGCCAGCAGCAAAGGCCCTAGCGGGGTCTACGAGCAGTACTTC	-	TRBJ2-7	TRBV5-6	TRBD2
CASTSSMAPSRGKETQYF	TGTGCCAGCACCTCATCAATGGCCCCTAGCCGGGGGAAAGAGACCCAGTACTTC	-	TRBJ2-5	TRBV3-1/TRBV3-2	-
CASSPRTGAAYGYTF	TGTGCCAGCAGCCCTAGGACAGGGGCGGCCTATGGCTACACCTTC	few	TRBJ1-2	TRBV5-4	TRBD1
CASRTTDNYGYTF	TGTGCCAGCAGGACAACAGATAACTATGGCTACACCTTC	-	TRBJ1-2	TRBV5-5	-
CASSFFGVRDRVYEQYF	TGTGCCAGCAGTTTTTTTGGCGTCCGGGACAGAGTCTACGAGCAGTACTTC	once	TRBJ2-7	TRBV28	TRBD1
CASSATGVNEQFF	TGTGCCAGCAGCGCTACAGGGGTCAATGAGCAGTTCTTC	-	TRBJ2-1	TRBV11-3	TRBD1
CASSSGPGGEQFF	TGTGCCAGTAGTTCGGGGCCGGGAGGTGAGCAGTTCTTC	once	TRBJ2-1	TRBV19	TRBD2
CASSLVGQKGEQFF	TGTGCCAGCAGTTTGGTGGGACAGAAAGGGGAGCAGTTCTTC	-	TRBJ2-1	TRBV28	TRBD1
CASSYSTGEEQYF	TGTGCCAGCAGTTACTCGACAGGTGAGGAGCAGTACTTC	-	TRBJ2-7	TRBV6-6	-
CASSQEFAGAGGLIAYEQYF	TGCGCCAGCAGCCAAGAGTTCGCCGGCGCGGGAGGACTCATAGCCTACGAGCAGTACTTC	-	TRBJ2-7	TRBV4-3	TRBD2
CASSQTSGSYNEQFF	TGTGCCAGCAGTCAGACTAGCGGGAGCTACAATGAGCAGTTCTTC	-	TRBJ2-1	TRBV2	TRBD2
CASSDSNRYNEQFF	TGTGCCAGCAGTGACTCCAACAGGTACAATGAGCAGTTCTTC	-	TRBJ2-1	TRBV6-4	-
CASSQVTGAGNTIYF	TGTGCCAGCAGCCAAGTGACAGGGGCGGGAAACACCATATATTTT	-	TRBJ1-3	TRBV4-2	TRBD1
CASSQDLGQIYGYTF	TGCGCCAGCAGCCAAGATTTGGGACAGATCTATGGCTACACCTTC	once	TRBJ1-2	TRBV4-1	TRBD1
CASSSQPSDYGYTF	TGTGCCAGCAGTTCGCAGCCTAGCGACTATGGCTACACCTTC	-	TRBJ1-2	TRBV6-6	-
CASSVSQGGVNTEAFF	TGTGCCAGCAGCGTATCGCAGGGCGGCGTGAACACTGAAGCTTTCTTT	-	TRBJ1-1	TRBV9	-
CASSPPERGRTGNTIYF	TGTGCCAGCAGTCCCCCCGAGCGGGGAAGGACTGGAAACACCATATATTTT	-	TRBJ1-3	TRBV28	-
CASSLDRSGTQYF	TGTGCCAGCAGCTTAGATCGGTCAGGGACACAGTACTTC	once	TRBJ2-7	TRBV11-2	-
CASSLGDSYGYTF	TGTGCCAGCAGTTTAGGGGACAGCTATGGCTACACCTTC	-	TRBJ1-2	TRBV12-3/TRBV12-4	TRBD1
CASSIDLEDSPLHF	TGTGCCAGTAGTATAGATTTGGAGGACTCACCCCTCCACTTT	-	TRBJ1-6	TRBV19	-
CASSPWQDRVYGYTF	TGTGCCAGCAGCCCCTGGCAGGACAGGGTGTATGGCTACACCTTC	-	TRBJ1-2	TRBV7-9	TRBD1
CAWSVDWQGNTEAFF	TGTGCCTGGAGTGTAGACTGGCAGGGGAACACTGAAGCTTTCTTT	-	TRBJ1-1	TRBV30	-
CASSIKDSSYEQYF	TGTGCCAGTAGTATTAAGGACAGCTCCTACGAGCAGTACTTC	-	TRBJ2-7	TRBV19	-
CASSTDRDYNSPLHF	TGTGCCAGCAGTACGGACAGGGACTATAATTCACCCCTCCACTTT	-	TRBJ1-6	TRBV6-5	TRBD1
CSARGQSSSYNSPLHF	TGCAGTGCTCGTGGACAGTCCAGCTCCTATAATTCACCCCTCCACTTT	-	TRBJ1-6	TRBV20-1	-
CASSLRGRTSTDTQYF	TGTGCCAGCAGCTTAAGGGGGCGGACTAGCACAGATACGCAGTATTTT	-	TRBJ2-3	TRBV7-8	TRBD1
CASSWGDRGEKLFF	TGTGCCAGCAGTTGGGGTGACCGGGGGGAAAAACTGTTTTTT	-	TRBJ1-4	TRBV27	-
CASSSSGGSGQPQHF	TGTGCCAGCAGCTCATCAGGGGGCTCGGGGCAGCCCCAGCATTTT	-	TRBJ1-5	TRBV5-8	TRBD1
CASSLEGAQSAGVFYEQYF	TGTGCCAGCAGCTTAGAGGGAGCCCAGTCAGCGGGAGTGTTCTACGAGCAGTACTTC	-	TRBJ2-7	TRBV7-3	TRBD2
CAWSVLQETQYF	TGTGCCTGGAGTGTTCTCCAAGAGACCCAGTACTTC	-	TRBJ2-5	TRBV30	-
CASSLGRTAVSTEAFF	TGTGCCAGCAGCTTAGGTCGGACAGCTGTGAGCACTGAAGCTTTCTTT	-	TRBJ1-1	TRBV7-9	-
CASSLSGGGQPQHF	TGTGCCAGCAGCTTATCAGGGGGCGGGCAGCCCCAGCATTTT	-	TRBJ1-5	TRBV7-9	TRBD1
CASSPFSGTFSGANVLTF	TGTGCCAGCAGCCCCTTTAGCGGGACCTTCTCTGGGGCCAACGTCCTGACTTTC	-	TRBJ2-6	TRBV6-2/TRBV6-3	TRBD2
CASSAYRDRGFYGYTF	TGTGCCAGCAGTGCTTATAGGGACAGGGGGTTTTATGGCTACACCTTC	-	TRBJ1-2	TRBV2	TRBD1
CASSRLATGEQYF	TGTGCCAGCAGCCGCCTGGCAACAGGGGAGCAGTACTTC	-	TRBJ2-7	TRBV3-1/TRBV3-2	-
CASSLRQGVREKLFF	TGTGCCAGCAGTTTAAGGCAGGGGGTGAGAGAAAAACTGTTTTTT	few	TRBJ1-4	TRBV28	TRBD1
CASSPDRDGGYTF	TGTGCCAGCAGCCCAGACAGGGACGGTGGCTACACCTTC	-	TRBJ1-2	TRBV5-6	TRBD1
CASSSFGTGGEKLFF	TGTGCCAGCAGTTCCTTCGGGACAGGAGGTGAAAAACTGTTTTTT	-	TRBJ1-4	TRBV2	TRBD1
CASSPTDRGGQPQHF	TGTGCCAGCAGTCCAACGGACAGGGGTGGGCAGCCCCAGCATTTT	-	TRBJ1-5	TRBV6-2/TRBV6-3	TRBD1